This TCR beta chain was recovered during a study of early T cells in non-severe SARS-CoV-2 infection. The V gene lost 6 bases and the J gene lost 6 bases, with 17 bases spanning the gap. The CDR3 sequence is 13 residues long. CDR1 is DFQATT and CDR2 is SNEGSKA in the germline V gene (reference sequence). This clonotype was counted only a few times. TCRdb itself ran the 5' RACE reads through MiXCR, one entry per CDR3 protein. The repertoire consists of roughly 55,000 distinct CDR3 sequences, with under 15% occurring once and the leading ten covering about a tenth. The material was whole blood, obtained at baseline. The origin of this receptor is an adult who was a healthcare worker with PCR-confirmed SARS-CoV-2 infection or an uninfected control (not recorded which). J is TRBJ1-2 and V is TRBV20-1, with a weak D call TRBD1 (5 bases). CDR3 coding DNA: TGCAGTGCAAAGACAGCCAGGGATCATGGCTACACCTTC. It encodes CSAKTARDHGYTF.